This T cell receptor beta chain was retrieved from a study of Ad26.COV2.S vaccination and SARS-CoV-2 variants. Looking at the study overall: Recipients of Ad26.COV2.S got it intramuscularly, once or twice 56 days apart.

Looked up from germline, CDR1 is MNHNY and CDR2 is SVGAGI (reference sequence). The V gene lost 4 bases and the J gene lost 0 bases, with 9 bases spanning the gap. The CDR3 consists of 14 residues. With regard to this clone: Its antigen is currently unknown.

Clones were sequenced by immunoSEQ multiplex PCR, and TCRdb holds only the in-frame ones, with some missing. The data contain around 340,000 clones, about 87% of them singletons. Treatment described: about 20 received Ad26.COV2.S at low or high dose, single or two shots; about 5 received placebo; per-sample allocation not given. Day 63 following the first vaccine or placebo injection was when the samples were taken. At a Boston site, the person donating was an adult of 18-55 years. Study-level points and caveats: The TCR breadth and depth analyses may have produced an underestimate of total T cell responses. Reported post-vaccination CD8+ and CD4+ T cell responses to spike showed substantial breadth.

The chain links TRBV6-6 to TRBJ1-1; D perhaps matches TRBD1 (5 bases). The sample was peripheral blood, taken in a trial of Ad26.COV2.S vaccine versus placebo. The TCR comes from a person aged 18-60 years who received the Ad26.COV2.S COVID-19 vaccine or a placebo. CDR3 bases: TGTGCCAGCAGTTCACCAGGGTTGAACACTGAAGCTTTCTTT. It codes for CASSSPGLNTEAFF.